The present T cell receptor (beta chain) was sequenced within a study of Graves' ophthalmopathy and Graves' hyperthyroidism listed by TCRdb under 2018. The study in broad terms: Peripheral blood was collected at initial diagnosis, before any treatment. To tell Graves' ophthalmopathy apart from Graves' hyperthyroidism, and to predict which patients would progress to ophthalmopathy, the study relied on TCR beta repertoire signatures. In total, approximately 130 blood samples were TCR-sequenced: fewer than 50 ophthalmopathy, roughly 77 hyperthyroidism and about 17 hyperthyroidism-to-ophthalmopathy patients. To explore V-J signatures that separate ophthalmopathy from hyperthyroidism, a discovery set of about a hundred patients was enrolled, consisting of about 41 with ophthalmopathy and fewer than 60 with stable hyperthyroidism. For independent validation, a separate cohort was made up of 18 hyperthyroidism patients plus 17 patients who later progressed from hyperthyroidism to ophthalmopathy. In five or six hyperthyroidism patients, T-cell repertoires of thyroid tissue and blood were compared. Once sampling was done, hyperthyroidism patients were given methimazole at a starting dose of 30 mg daily, while ophthalmopathy patients were given high-dose intravenous methylprednisolone.

What the authors observed across the whole study: Sample size was not statistically predetermined, and group allocation was not concealed from the investigators. In validation, the model predicted ophthalmopathy progression with roughly 68% sensitivity and approximately 75% specificity; fewer than 15 predicted patients were CT-confirmed with GO in a median of around 6 months. In cross-validation, the 13-signature model distinguished ophthalmopathy from stable hyperthyroidism with more than 85% sensitivity and approximately 81% specificity, while in the test set the corresponding values were roughly 80% and 75%. Most expanded thyroid clonotypes with a frequency above 0.001 also appeared in blood, which suggests that blood repertoires may reflect the immune response in the thyroid.

TCR beta CDR3 regions were amplified from RNA transcripts for repertoire sequencing. HTBI primers and the Qiagen OneStep RT-PCR kit were used in a first-round RT-PCR, which was followed by a second-round multiplex PCR, size selection and purification. Libraries were sequenced paired-end with 100 bp reads on an Illumina HiSeq2000. The paper's processing steps were these. SOAPnuke was used for read processing, and reads with adapters, uncalled bases, a mean Phred below 15, or no exact constant-primer or identifier match were discarded. COPE v1.2.5 was used to merge the high-quality paired reads. Unique nucleotide sequences were defined as clonotypes and aligned to IMGT TRB V, D and J references using MiTCR v1.1. The analysis was limited to V-J combinations with a frequency above 0.0001, which together covered about 99% of repertoires. For each V-J combination, a TCR clonal expansion and chaos score was defined as the ratio of F50 clonal expansion to chaos observed in the TCRdist matrix. Features were reduced by Welch's t-statistics and random forest to over 10 V-J combinations, which fed a naive Bayes classifier. Thyroid-blood repertoire similarity was quantified with the Morisita-Horn index. TCRdb handled the public reads itself, with Q25 trimming in fastp and clone calling in MiXCR, and kept productive beta chains. Rows with one shared CDR3 protein collapse into an entry with the most common genes and DNA. The V and J calls and clone size are TCRdb's, not the authors'. Across this sample there are about 740,000 distinct CDR3 sequences, with around 40% seen only once. The leading ten clones occupy approximately 46% of the sample.

Ophthalmopathy patients were characterized by moderately to severely active disease, a Clinical Activity Score of at least 3, a NOSPECS grade of at least 4, and a disease duration under 3 months. Patients with other autoimmune diseases, uncontrolled infections, pregnancy or lactation were excluded. Diagnosis relied on clinical symptoms, serum thyroxine, TRAb, thyroid ultrasound and orbital computed tomography. PBMCs were isolated from about 10 ml of fresh peripheral blood by Ficoll-Paque density gradient centrifugation. Total RNA was extracted using Trizol reagent, and RNA quality was checked on an Agilent 2100 Bioanalyzer. Ten or more counts support this clonotype. Its binding antigen is unknown. No base quality information exists; no much larger clone differs at one position. CDR1 and CDR2 were assigned from the germline V gene as SQVTM and ANQGSEA. The V and J ends are trimmed by 3 bases and 4 bases, leaving 7 bases between them. The CDR3 runs 11 residues from the cysteine to the phenylalanine. Just the 33-base CDR3 DNA is kept, in frame starting at base 1.

Recombination linked TRBV29-1 to TRBJ2-7, with the D gene uncertain. Sequencing used peripheral blood. This receptor was taken from an adult man with Graves' ophthalmopathy. At the DNA level, the sequence is TGCAGCGTTGATACGGGTTACGAGCAGTACTTC. It specifies CSVDTGYEQYF.